Here is one T cell receptor beta chain with its context. This sample was included in a study of shared clonotypes between healthy human individuals. Every donor was a Caucasian adult from Nashville, Tennessee. Method: immunoSEQ multiplex PCR; TCRdb's copy keeps in-frame clones and lacks some. The repertoire holds about 2.5 million clones, with around 90% as singletons. Germline V gives CDR1 SEHNR, CDR2 FQNEAQ (reference sequence). The CDR3 totals 15 residues. Trimming cost V 5 bases and J 3 bases; bases outside gene matches: 5. The chain uses TRBV7-9 and TRBJ1-2; TRBD1 matches at 11 bases. Specimen: naive CD4+ T cells from PBMCs. Subset here: CD45RA+ positively selected. The TCR was taken from a young man in good health. Some clones in this sample may be carry-over from other donors' samples. Here the CDR3 DNA reads TGTGCCAGCAGCGACGGACAGGGGGCTTACTATGGCTACACCTTC. Translating gives CASSDGQGAYYGYTF.